A single sample gave rise to the 2 T cell receptor beta chains below, sequenced in a study of control samples from healthy donors and cancer patients. Here immunoSEQ multiplex PCR was the method, and the copy in TCRdb shows in-frame clones only, minus some. Of around 130,000 clones listed, around 90% are singletons. The sequencing input was blood. All receptors come from a man aged 18 to 29 in good health.

This chain joins TRBV7-8 and TRBJ1-2, with no clear D. Germline V gene sequence: CDR1 SGHVS, CDR2 FQNEAQ. Trimming cost V 5 bases and J 4 bases, with 20 bases left between them. The CDR3 length is 16 residues. Written as DNA, the CDR3 is TGTGCCAGCAGCCCAAGGTCGACAAATCTGGGCTATGGCTACACCTTC. It specifies CASSPRSTNLGYGYTF.

The chain joins TRBV15 to TRBJ2-1, with D tentatively TRBD1 or TRBD2 (5 bases each). The V and J ends lost 4 bases and 4 bases respectively, with 14 bases between them. This CDR3 has 15 residues. Germline V gene sequence: CDR1 LNHNV, CDR2 YYDKDF (reference sequence). CDR3 sequence reads: CATSTGTFVYNEQFF. CDR3 sequence (DNA): TGTGCCACCAGCACAGGGACCTTCGTATACAATGAGCAGTTCTTC.